Sequencing of this T cell receptor beta chain was carried out in a study of blood T cell repertoires in COVID-19. Germline CDR1 SGDLS, CDR2 YYNGEE. The CDR3 runs to 13 residues. Trimming removed 0 bases from V and 1 base from J, with 5 bases in between. The table came from immunoSEQ multiplex PCR; TCRdb's copy has only in-frame clones and leaves some out. The sample shows roughly 100,000 clones, roughly nine tenths of them seen only once. The sequencing sample was made of peripheral blood. The genes are TRBV9 and TRBJ2-7, with TRBD1 as a possible D gene (5 bases). This TCR was recovered from a woman aged 45-60 years with COVID-19, enrolled during active disease. CDR3 amino acids: CASSVGQSYEQYF. The CDR3, as DNA: TGTGCCAGCAGCGTAGGACAGTCCTACGAGCAGTACTTC.